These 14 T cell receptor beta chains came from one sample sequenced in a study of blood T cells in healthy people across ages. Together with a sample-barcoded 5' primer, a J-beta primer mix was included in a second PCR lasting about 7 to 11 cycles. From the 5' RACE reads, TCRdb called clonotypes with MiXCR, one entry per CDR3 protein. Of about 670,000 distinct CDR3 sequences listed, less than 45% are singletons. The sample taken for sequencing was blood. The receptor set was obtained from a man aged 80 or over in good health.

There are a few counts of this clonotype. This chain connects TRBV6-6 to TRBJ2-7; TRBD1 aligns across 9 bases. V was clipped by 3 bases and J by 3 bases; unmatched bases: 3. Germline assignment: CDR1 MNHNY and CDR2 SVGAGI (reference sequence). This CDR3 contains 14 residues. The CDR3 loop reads CASSYTGQGYEQYF. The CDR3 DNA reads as TGTGCCAGCAGTTATACGGGACAGGGCTACGAGCAGTACTTC.

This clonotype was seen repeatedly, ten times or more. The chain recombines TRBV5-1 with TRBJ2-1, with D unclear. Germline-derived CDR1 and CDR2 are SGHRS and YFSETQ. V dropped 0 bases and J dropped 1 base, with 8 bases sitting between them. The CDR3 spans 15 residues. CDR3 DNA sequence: TGCGCCAGCAGCTTGGTTTTGGGATCCTACAATGAGCAGTTCTTC. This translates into CASSLVLGSYNEQFF.

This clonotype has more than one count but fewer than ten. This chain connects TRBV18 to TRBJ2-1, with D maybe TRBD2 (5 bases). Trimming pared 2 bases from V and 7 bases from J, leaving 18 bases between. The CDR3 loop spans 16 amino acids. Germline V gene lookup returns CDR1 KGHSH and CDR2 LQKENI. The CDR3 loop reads CASSPRESNAGNEQFF. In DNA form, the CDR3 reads TGTGCCAGCTCACCAAGGGAGAGTAACGCTGGGAATGAGCAGTTCTTC.

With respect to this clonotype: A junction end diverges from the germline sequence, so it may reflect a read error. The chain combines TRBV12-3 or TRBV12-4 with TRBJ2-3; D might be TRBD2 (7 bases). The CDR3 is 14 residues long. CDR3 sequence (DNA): TGTGCCAGCCGGGTAGGGGGGGGGGGAGATATGCAGTATTTT. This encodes CASRVGGGGDMQYF.

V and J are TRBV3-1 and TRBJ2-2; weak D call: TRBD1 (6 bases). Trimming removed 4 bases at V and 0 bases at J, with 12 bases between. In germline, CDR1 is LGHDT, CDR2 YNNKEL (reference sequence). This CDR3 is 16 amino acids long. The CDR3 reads CASSPGQQANTGELFF. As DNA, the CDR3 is TGTGCCAGCAGCCCGGGACAACAAGCGAACACCGGGGAGCTGTTTTTT.

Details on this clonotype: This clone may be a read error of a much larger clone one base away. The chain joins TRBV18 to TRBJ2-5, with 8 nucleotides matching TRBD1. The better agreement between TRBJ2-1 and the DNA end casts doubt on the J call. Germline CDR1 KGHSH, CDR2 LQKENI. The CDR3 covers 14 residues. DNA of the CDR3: TGTACCAGCTCACCAGAGAATGGACAGGGCGCCCAGTTCTTC. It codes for CTSSPENGQGAQFF.

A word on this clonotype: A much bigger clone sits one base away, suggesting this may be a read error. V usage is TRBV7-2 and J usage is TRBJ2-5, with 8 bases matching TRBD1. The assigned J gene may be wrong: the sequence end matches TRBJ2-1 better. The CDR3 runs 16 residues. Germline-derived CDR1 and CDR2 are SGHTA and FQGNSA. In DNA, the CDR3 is TGTGCCAGCAGCTTACGGTGGACAGGGACACAAGAGACCCAGTTCTTC. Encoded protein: CASSLRWTGTQETQFF.

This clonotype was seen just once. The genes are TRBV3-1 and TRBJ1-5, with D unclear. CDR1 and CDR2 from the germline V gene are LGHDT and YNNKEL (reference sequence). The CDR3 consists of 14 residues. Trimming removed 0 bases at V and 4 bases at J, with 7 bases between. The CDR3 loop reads CASSQEVGNQPQHF. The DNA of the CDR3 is TGTGCCAGCAGCCAAGAGGTGGGGAATCAGCCCCAGCATTTT.

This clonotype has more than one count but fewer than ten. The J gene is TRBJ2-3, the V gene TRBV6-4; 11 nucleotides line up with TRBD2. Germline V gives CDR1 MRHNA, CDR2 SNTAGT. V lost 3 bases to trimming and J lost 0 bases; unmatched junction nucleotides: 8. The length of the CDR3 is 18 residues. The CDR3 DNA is TGTGCCAGCAGTGATCAGTCGACTAGCGGGAAAAGCACAGATACGCAGTATTTT. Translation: CASSDQSTSGKSTDTQYF.

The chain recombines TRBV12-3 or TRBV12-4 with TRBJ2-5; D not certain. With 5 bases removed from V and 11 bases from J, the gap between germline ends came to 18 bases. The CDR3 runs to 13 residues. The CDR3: CASSGNRWNEQYF. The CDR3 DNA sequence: TGTGCCAGCAGTGGAAATAGGTGGAATGAGCAGTACTTC.

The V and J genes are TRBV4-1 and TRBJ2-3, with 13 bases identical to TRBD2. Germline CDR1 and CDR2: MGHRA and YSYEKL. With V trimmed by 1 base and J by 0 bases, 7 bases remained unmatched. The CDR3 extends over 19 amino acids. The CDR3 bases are TGCGCCAGCAGCCAAGCGACTAGCGGGGGGACAACTAGCACAGATACGCAGTATTTT. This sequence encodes CASSQATSGGTTSTDTQYF.

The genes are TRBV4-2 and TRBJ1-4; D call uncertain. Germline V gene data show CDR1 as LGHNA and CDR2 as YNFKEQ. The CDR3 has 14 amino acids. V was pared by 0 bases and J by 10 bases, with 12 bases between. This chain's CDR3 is CASSQDRPLGKLFF. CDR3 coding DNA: TGTGCCAGCAGCCAAGATCGCCCCCTGGGAAAACTGTTTTTT.

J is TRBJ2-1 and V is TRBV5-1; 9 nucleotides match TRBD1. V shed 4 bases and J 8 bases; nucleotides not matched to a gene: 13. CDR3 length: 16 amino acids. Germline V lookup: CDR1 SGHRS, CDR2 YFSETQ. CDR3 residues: CASSLPLPGQGDEQFF. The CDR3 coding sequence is TGCGCCAGCAGCCTACCCTTACCGGGACAGGGTGATGAGCAGTTCTTC.

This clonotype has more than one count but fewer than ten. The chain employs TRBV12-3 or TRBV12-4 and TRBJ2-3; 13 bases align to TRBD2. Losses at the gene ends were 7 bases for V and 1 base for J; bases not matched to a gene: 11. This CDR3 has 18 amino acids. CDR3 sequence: CASNGLAGDRGGTDTQYF. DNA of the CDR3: TGTGCCAGCAACGGACTAGCGGGGGATCGGGGGGGCACAGATACGCAGTATTTT.